This T cell receptor (beta chain) was identified in a study of neoadjuvant anti-PD-1 for oral cavity cancer. Study background: Patients mostly received three to four biweekly nivolumab doses at 3 mg/kg before surgery.

Cohort: HPV-negative, locally advanced oral cavity squamous cell carcinoma patients. No culture or expansion preceded analysis of these blood cells. Overall study results and limits: Post-nivolumab, blood T cell clonality was significantly elevated in non-responders.

Method: immunoSEQ multiplex PCR; TCRdb's copy keeps in-frame clones and lacks some. The sample consists of roughly 34,000 clones, roughly 89% of them appearing once. Worth noting for this clone: Its antigen is still unknown.

The ends lost 7 bases at V and 4 bases at J; junction bases unmatched: 6. This CDR3 spans 15 amino acids. The germline V gene has CDR1 MNHNS and CDR2 SASEGT. The V gene is TRBV6-1, the J gene TRBJ2-7; 14 bases match TRBD2. The sequence was collected from a person aged 40 to 85 with oral cavity squamous cell carcinoma. Source: PBMCs, taken before nivolumab (anti-PD-1) treatment. CDR3 nucleotides: TGTGCCAGCACGGCCGGGACTAGCGGGGGTTACGAGCAGTACTTC. Translation: CASTAGTSGGYEQYF.